This T cell receptor beta chain was sequenced for a study of T cell responses to AZD1222 COVID-19 vaccine. Study findings and constraints: Spike-specific TCR repertoires showed rising breadth and depth after two AZD1222 doses. Close to half of all spike-specific TCRs reportedly target regions of the variants that are unmutated. With dominance at 160-218 and 743-854, vaccine-associated CD4 TCRs spanned spike.

Both about-4-week and about-12-week second-dose recipients were combined. Clones were sequenced by immunoSEQ multiplex PCR, and TCRdb holds only the in-frame ones, with some missing. This table has more than 90,000 clones, roughly 90% appearing once. V lost 3 bases and J lost 3; bases outside the gene matches: 5. Germline V gene data show CDR1 as LNHDA and CDR2 as SQIVND (reference sequence). The CDR3 spans 15 residues. A word on this clone: What it recognizes is unknown.

This specimen was peripheral blood, taken 28 days after the second AZD1222 dose. The source of this sequence is an adult who received the AZD1222 COVID-19 vaccine. The chain carries TRBV19 and TRBJ2-7; 10 bases are shared with TRBD2. In DNA form, the CDR3 reads TGTGCCAGTAGTATCTTCCTAGCGGGAGACTACGAGCAGTACTTC. Its translation: CASSIFLAGDYEQYF.